The entry below gives a single T cell receptor beta chain sequence along with its context. Its antigen remains undetermined. Base-call qualities are not available, and no considerably larger clone is one nucleotide away. The collaborating institutions used their own protocols to collect whole blood in K2EDTA tubes. For TCRbeta analysis, collaborator samples were shipped as frozen whole blood, as isolated PBMCs, or as DNA extracted from either sample type. TCRbeta CDR3 regions were amplified from genomic DNA by means of the immunoSEQ Assay, a bias-controlled multiplex PCR. On the authors' methods: Within the assay, amplification of reference gene primers was used to estimate how many nucleated cells each sample contained. To quantify the absolute abundance of each unique TCRbeta CDR3 rearrangement, sequence reads were collapsed and filtered. For each sample, productive Simpson clonality was calculated by taking the square root of Simpson's diversity index across productive rearrangements. TCRdb carries this immuneACCESS record with in-frame sequences only. Its versions omit some clonotypes, under half of them owing to an unresolved V gene in the studies checked, with the rest unexplained. That table furnishes V, J and clone size, whereas the DNA furnished D and trimming. This sample holds about 36,000 clones; 90% were observed only once. The leading ten clones occupy 25% to 30% of the sample.

Looking up the germline V gene (reference sequence) yields CDR1 GTSNPN and CDR2 SVGIG. V and J lose 0 bases and 3 bases, and a span of 6 bases separates them. From the cysteine up to the phenylalanine, the CDR3 has a length of 13 residues. This entry keeps only the CDR3 DNA: 39 bases, framed from base 1. The data belong to a study of blood T cell repertoires in COVID-19 (dated by TCRdb to the early 2020s). About the study as a whole: Collaborator samples came from the United States, Italy and Spain and covered acute and convalescent phases of COVID-19. The material from the prospective study consisted of cDNA or gDNA derived from T cells, B-cell-depleted T cells, or PBMCs. The dataset comprised deeply sampled blood TCRbeta repertoires from subjects exposed to, actively infected with, or recovered from COVID-19. The repertoires were released in a freely available public database intended as a resource for research on the immune response to SARS-CoV-2. Samples were obtained from the ongoing ImmuneRACE study (first 160 participants) and from approximately 1,200 subjects provided by 6 global collaborators. A de-identified subject ID, COVID-19 status, age in years and sex were almost always included in the sample metadata. Where available, HLA class I and class II types were obtained from metadata supplied by the sample provider rather than from assay-based typing. Overall study outcomes, separate from this receptor: Clinical and demographic metadata were provided uncurated, with the amount varying by source and participant.

The chain is assembled from TRBV30 and TRBJ2-1; TRBD2 is possibly the D segment (5 matching bases). The sample was peripheral blood. The TCR was taken from a man aged 55 to 69 with active or convalescent COVID-19. The DNA is TGTGCCTGGAGTGTACTAGTCTACAATGAGCAGTTCTTC. Its protein reads: CAWSVLVYNEQFF.